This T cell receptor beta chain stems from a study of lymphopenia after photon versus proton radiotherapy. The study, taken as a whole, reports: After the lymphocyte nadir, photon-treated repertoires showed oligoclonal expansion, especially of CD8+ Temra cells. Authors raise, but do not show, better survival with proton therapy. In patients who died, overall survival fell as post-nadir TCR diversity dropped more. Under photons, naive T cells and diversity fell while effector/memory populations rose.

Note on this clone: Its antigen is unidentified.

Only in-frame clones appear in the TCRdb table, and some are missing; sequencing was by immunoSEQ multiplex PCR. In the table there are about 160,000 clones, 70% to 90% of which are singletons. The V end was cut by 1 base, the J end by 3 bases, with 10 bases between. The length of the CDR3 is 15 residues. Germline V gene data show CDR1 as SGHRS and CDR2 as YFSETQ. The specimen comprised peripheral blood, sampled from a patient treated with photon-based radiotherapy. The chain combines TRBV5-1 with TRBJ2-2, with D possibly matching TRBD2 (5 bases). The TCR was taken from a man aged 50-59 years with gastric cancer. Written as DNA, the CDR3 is TGCGCCAGCAGCTTGATGGGAGAGGACACCGGGGAGCTGTTTTTT. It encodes CASSLMGEDTGELFF.